These 18 T cell receptor beta chains were sequenced from one sample in a study of CD8+ T cells in alopecia areata. After isolation, RNA underwent reverse transcription to generate cDNA as the sequencing template. The data were produced by immunoSEQ multiplex PCR, yet TCRdb's version contains in-frame clones alone and is incomplete. The data contain about 210,000 clones, 64% of them singletons. Noted treatment: oral pan-JAK inhibitor, 5-10 mg twice daily. Sequenced material: CD4+ T cells sorted from blood, taken at week 4, from a patient treated with tofacitinib. Receptor source: a human donor with alopecia areata.

This chain joins TRBV27 and TRBJ2-5, with D hard to call. V was pared by 6 bases and J by 5 bases, with 7 bases between. Per the germline V gene, CDR1 is MNHEY and CDR2 is SMNVEV (reference sequence). The CDR3 is 11 amino acids. Here the CDR3 reads CASRGYETQYF. DNA for the CDR3: TGTGCCAGCAGGGGGTACGAGACCCAGTACTTC.

This clone has just one count. The chain couples TRBV5-1 to TRBJ2-2; D unclear. CDR3 size: 13 residues. The V gene's germline CDR1 is SGHRS and CDR2 YFSETQ. The V end lost 4 bases, the J end lost 7 bases, and 11 bases lay between the germline ends. The CDR3 DNA follows: TGCGCCAGCAGCGTAGGATCCGGCGGGGAGCTGTTTTTT. Its protein product is CASSVGSGGELFF.

The rearrangement joins TRBV11-2 to TRBJ2-3; D is unresolved. Germline CDR1 SGHAT, CDR2 FQNNGV. There are 13 residues in the CDR3. Trimming took off 5 bases at V and 5 bases at J, with 11 bases between the two ends. CDR3 in amino acids: CASSPQIGDTQYF. For the CDR3, the DNA is TGTGCCAGCAGCCCCCAAATAGGAGATACGCAGTATTTT.

On this clone: Other nucleotide sequences in the sample specify the same CDR3. V is TRBV2 and J is TRBJ2-7, with D uncertain. The CDR3 consists of 10 residues. Per the germline V gene, CDR1 is SNHLY and CDR2 is FYNNEI. The ends were cut back, 4 bases at V and 3 bases at J, with 1 base in the middle. CDR3 loop: CASSVYEQYF. In DNA form, the CDR3 reads TGTGCCAGCAGTGTCTACGAGCAGTACTTC. Using reference TRBV2 and TRBJ2-7 for the parts outside the CDR3, the full variable domain is EPEVTQTPSHQVTQMGQEVILRCVPISNHLYFYWYRQILGQKVEFLVSFYNNEISEKSEIFDDQFSVERPDGSNFTLKIRSTKLEDSAMYFCASSVYEQYFGPGTRLTVT.

This chain joins TRBV27 and TRBJ1-1; no reliable D call. V lost 0 bases and J 7 bases, leaving 12 bases between the germline ends. CDR1 is MNHEY and CDR2 is SMNVEV in the germline V gene (reference sequence). The CDR3 sequence is 14 residues long. The CDR3 coding sequence is TGTGCCAGCAGTTTATCGAGATTGGCGGGTGAAGCTTTCTTT. This sequence encodes CASSLSRLAGEAFF.

The chain is built from TRBV7-6 and TRBJ2-5, with 11 bases lining up with TRBD2. The V gene end was trimmed by 7 bases and the J gene end by 7 bases; junction bases not matched to a gene: 8. The germline V gene encodes CDR1 SGHVS and CDR2 FNYEAQ. This CDR3 comprises 14 residues. CDR3 sequence (DNA): TGTGCCAGCACCCTTAATAGCGGGGGGGGGACCCAGTACTTC. Its protein product is CASTLNSGGGTQYF.

The V call is TRBV6-5, the J call TRBJ2-7; D may be TRBD2 (6 bases). The CDR3 length is 14 residues. With 5 bases removed from V and 1 base from J, the gap between germline ends came to 12 bases. From germline, CDR1 is MNHEY and CDR2 SVGAGI. CDR3 in amino acids: CASSPGGRSYEQYF. CDR3 DNA sequence: TGTGCCAGCAGTCCCGGGGGACGTTCCTACGAGCAGTACTTC.

The CDR3 bases are TGTGCCAGCAGGGTTTACAGATACGAGCAGTACTTC. This sequence encodes CASRVYRYEQYF. V and J are TRBV2 and TRBJ2-7; D gene ambiguous. CDR1 and CDR2 (germline): SNHLY, FYNNEI. V lost 6 bases to trimming and J lost 4 bases, with 10 bases between them. This CDR3 region has 12 residues.

In nucleotides, the CDR3 is TGCGCCAGCAGCCAGACAGGATTCCAAGAGACCCAGTACTTC. As protein: CASSQTGFQETQYF. The V gene is TRBV4-3, the J gene TRBJ2-5, with a tentative D call TRBD1 (6 bases). V lost 3 bases and J lost 1, with 9 bases in between. CDR3 length: 14 residues. Germline loops: CDR1 LGHNA, CDR2 YSLEER.

V and J are TRBV5-1 and TRBJ2-1; 7 nucleotides line up with TRBD2. The ends lost 1 base at V and 5 bases at J; junction bases unmatched: 6. CDR3 length: 15 amino acids. In germline, CDR1 is SGHRS, CDR2 YFSETQ. In nucleotides, the CDR3 is TGCGCCAGCAGCTTGCGGCTAGCGGATCACAATGAGCAGTTCTTC. As protein: CASSLRLADHNEQFF.

This clone was seen more than once but under ten times. The rearrangement uses TRBV15 and TRBJ1-2; a possible D gene is TRBD1 (5 bases). Germline loops: CDR1 LNHNV, CDR2 YYDKDF (reference sequence). The CDR3 is 16 amino acids. V was cut by 5 bases and J by 6 bases, with 22 bases left in between. The CDR3 DNA is TGTGCCACCAGCTCCTATCGCAGGGCAGGGCCAAATGGCTACACCTTC. Protein sequence: CATSSYRRAGPNGYTF.

This clone was seen just once. Within the sample, other DNA sequences also encode this same CDR3. The chain couples TRBV7-9 to TRBJ1-2; the D is unclear. Germline CDR1 reads SEHNR; CDR2 reads FQNEAQ (reference sequence). CDR3 length: 15 amino acids. V lost 1 base, J lost 4 bases, and 13 bases lay in between. The CDR3 region has the DNA TGTGCCAGCAGCTTAGGTAGCGCGGGATTCTATGGCTACACCTTC. It is translated as CASSLGSAGFYGYTF.

The rearrangement links TRBV30 to TRBJ2-7; 12 nucleotides match TRBD2. The V and J ends lost 2 bases and 2 bases, in that order; junction bases with no gene match: 7. CDR1 and CDR2 from the germline V gene are GTSNPN and SVGIG (reference sequence). This CDR3 has 16 residues. CDR3 nucleotide sequence: TGTGCCTGGAGTCCCCTGACTAGCGGGGGTCCCTACGAGCAGTACTTC. Translation gives CAWSPLTSGGPYEQYF.

CDR3 loop: CASSLILGLGTEAFF. The CDR3 DNA reads TGCGCCAGCAGCTTGATTTTGGGATTAGGAACTGAAGCTTTCTTT. The chain recombines TRBV5-1 with TRBJ1-1, with D unresolved. The CDR3 is 15 amino acids. Germline lookup yields CDR1 SGHRS and CDR2 YFSETQ. V was cut by 1 base and J by 5 bases, with 15 bases left in between.

Regarding this clone: Distinct nucleotide sequences in the sample also encode this CDR3. The chain employs TRBV5-1 and TRBJ2-1; D could derive from TRBD1 or TRBD2 (5 bases each). Trimming removed 0 bases from V and 1 base from J, with 8 bases in between. Germline V gene sequence: CDR1 SGHRS, CDR2 YFSETQ. CDR3 length equals 15 residues. This CDR3 is CASSLGGASYNEQFF. The CDR3 nucleotides are TGCGCCAGCAGCTTGGGAGGGGCTTCCTACAATGAGCAGTTCTTC.

This clone was detected a few times. V usage is TRBV29-1 and J usage is TRBJ2-5, with D tentatively TRBD1 (6 bases). Germline CDR1 reads SQVTM; CDR2 reads ANQGSEA. This CDR3 contains 13 residues. The V and J ends lost 8 bases and 5 bases respectively, with 18 bases between them. CDR3 nucleotides: TGCAGCTTCCCGGACAGTGGATGGGAGACCCAGTACTTC. Its translation is CSFPDSGWETQYF.

V is TRBV29-1 and J is TRBJ2-3; 8 bases line up with TRBD1. CDR3 length: 13 residues. The germline V gene encodes CDR1 SQVTM and CDR2 ANQGSEA. With V trimmed by 3 bases and J by 3 bases, 2 bases remained unmatched. CDR3 DNA sequence: TGCAGCGTTGAGGGACAGGAGACAGATACGCAGTATTTT. This sequence encodes CSVEGQETDTQYF.

The genes are TRBV29-1 and TRBJ2-5; TRBD2 might be the D (6 bases). The CDR3 length is 13 residues. From germline, CDR1 is SQVTM and CDR2 ANQGSEA. V dropped 5 bases and J dropped 5 bases, with 15 bases sitting between them. The CDR3 here is CSVRPGLRETQYF. The CDR3 DNA reads TGCAGCGTTCGACCGGGACTTCGGGAGACCCAGTACTTC.